The 8 T cell receptor beta chains listed next were all sequenced from one sample in a study of blood T cells in healthy people across ages. Sample-barcoded 5' priming and a J-beta primer mix drove a second PCR of roughly 7 to 11 cycles. TCRdb analysed the 5' RACE reads with MiXCR anew, one entry per CDR3 protein. The data show about 680,000 distinct CDR3 sequences, roughly 49% seen once. Material for sequencing was blood. The receptors come from a woman aged 55 to 70 in good health.

This rearrangement joins TRBV20-1 to TRBJ2-1; TRBD2 might be the D (5 bases). The CDR3 sequence is 16 residues long. Trimming pared 2 bases from V and 1 base from J, leaving 15 bases between. Germline V gene sequence: CDR1 DFQATT, CDR2 SNEGSKA (reference sequence). CDR3 protein: CSARSLADFSYNEQFF. CDR3 DNA: TGCAGTGCTAGAAGTCTAGCCGATTTTTCCTACAATGAGCAGTTCTTC.

The V and J genes are TRBV6-1 and TRBJ2-6; the D gene could be TRBD1 or TRBD2 (5 bases each). CDR3 length: 15 residues. Deletions cut 2 bases from V and 4 bases from J, with 9 bases between. CDR1 MNHNS and CDR2 SASEGT come from the germline V gene. CDR3 bases: TGTGCCAGCAGTGAATTGGGGGAGGGGGCCAACGTCCTGACTTTC. Protein sequence: CASSELGEGANVLTF.

This clonotype came up many times. The rearrangement uses TRBV4-2 and TRBJ2-4, with TRBD2 matching over 9 bases. The CDR3 is 16 residues long. The V gene's germline CDR1 is LGHNA and CDR2 YNFKEQ. V trimming: 4 bases; J trimming: 3 bases; junction bases outside the gene matches: 7. CDR3 in DNA: TGTGCCAGCAGCCCGAGACTAGCGGTCCACAAAAACATTCAGTACTTC. It translates to CASSPRLAVHKNIQYF.

The genes are TRBV7-2 and TRBJ2-5, with TRBD2 matching over 7 bases. With the DNA end fitting TRBJ2-7 better, the J assignment may be wrong. The CDR3 totals 16 residues. Germline V gene lookup returns CDR1 SGHTA and CDR2 FQGNSA. CDR3 DNA: TGTGCCAGCAGCTTAGATGGGGGAGGGCCTATTTACGAGCAGTACTTC. The encoded protein is CASSLDGGGPIYEQYF.

This clonotype was observed a single time. This chain joins TRBV4-3 and TRBJ1-2; D is perhaps TRBD1 (5 bases). The CDR3 totals 13 residues. The germline V gene encodes CDR1 LGHNA and CDR2 YSLEER. Trimming stripped 4 bases from V and 8 bases from J, with 14 bases between. The CDR3 nucleotides are TGCGCCAGCAGCCCTGGGCAGGGTCAAGGCTACACCTTC. Translating it yields CASSPGQGQGYTF.

Only a few counts were recorded for this clonotype. The chain combines TRBV11-2 with TRBJ2-7, with 7 nucleotides matching TRBD2. With V trimmed by 5 bases and J by 0 bases, 7 bases remained unmatched. The germline gives CDR1 SGHAT, CDR2 FQNNGV. The CDR3 sequence is 15 residues long. The CDR3 spells CASSPEAGSSYEQYF. CDR3 nucleotides: TGTGCCAGCAGCCCAGAAGCGGGGAGCTCCTACGAGCAGTACTTC.

This sequence joins TRBV27 and TRBJ1-4; D is undetermined. This CDR3 region has 11 residues. V lost 8 bases to trimming and J lost 12 bases, with 13 bases between them. Germline values: CDR1 MNHEY, CDR2 SMNVEV (reference sequence). CDR3 coding DNA: TGTGCCAGCGGTTGGGGTGCGCAACTGTTTTTT. It codes for CASGWGAQLFF.

The genes are TRBV30 and TRBJ2-4; D might be TRBD1 (6 bases). V lost 0 bases to trimming and J lost 8 bases, with 20 bases between them. There are 16 residues in the CDR3. CDR1 and CDR2 from the germline V gene are GTSNPN and SVGIG (reference sequence). CDR3 loop: CAWSVLRDTPRYIQYF. The CDR3 bases are TGTGCCTGGAGTGTTCTAAGGGACACCCCAAGGTACATTCAGTACTTC.